These T cell receptor beta chains were read from a single sample in a study of neurological immune-mediated disorders. One entry per CDR3 protein results from TCRdb running MiXCR on the 5' RACE reads. The sample shows 50,000 or so distinct CDR3 sequences, around 12% of them seen only once. The sample was PBMCs. The receptors shown here come from a male donor with HTLV-1-associated myelopathy (HAM/TSP). Each CDR3 is given with its conserved first and last residue. Fields, in order: J gene, clone size, D gene, V gene, CDR3 DNA, CDR3 protein. D genes are given only for firm matches. Clone size is stated in some rows and not others, as once, few, many or a class when expanded.

TRBJ2-7	many	TRBD2	TRBV7-2	TGTGCCAGCAGCTTAGATAGCGGGGGTACTACCTACGAGCAGTACTTC	CASSLDSGGTTYEQYF
TRBJ2-1	many	-	TRBV5-1	TGCGCCAGCAGCTTGGTAATTCCGAGCTCCTACAATGAGCAGTTCTTC	CASSLVIPSSYNEQFF
TRBJ1-2	many	-	TRBV5-1	TGCGCCAGCAGCTTGGGGGGTCAAGGAAGCTATGGCTACACCTTC	CASSLGGQGSYGYTF
TRBJ2-1	-	TRBD2	TRBV20-1	TGCAGTGCTAGCCTAGCGGGGGGCGACTTAACCTACAATGAGCAGTTCTTC	CSASLAGGDLTYNEQFF
TRBJ2-5	-	-	TRBV18	TGTGCCAGCTCACCCCCAGGCCAAGAGACCCAGTACTTC	CASSPPGQETQYF
TRBJ1-2	many	TRBD1	TRBV6-1	TGTGCCAGCAGTGGGACAGGGTATGGCTATACCTTC	CASSGTGYGYTF
TRBJ2-7	many	-	TRBV20-1	TGCAGTGCTAGAGATAGAAAGGCCTACTACGAGCAGTACTTC	CSARDRKAYYEQYF
TRBJ2-3	many	-	TRBV6-5	TGTGCCAGCACTAAGCGGGTCACAGATACGCAGTATTTT	CASTKRVTDTQYF
TRBJ2-5	many	TRBD2	TRBV2	TGTGCCAGCAGTGAAAGACGGGGGGGCCTTGAGACCCAGTACTTC	CASSERRGGLETQYF
TRBJ1-5	-	-	TRBV7-2	TGTGCCAGCAGCCTCCTGGGGGGCAATCAGCCGCAGCATTTT	CASSLLGGNQPQHF
TRBJ1-5	many	-	TRBV5-5	TGTGCCAGCAGCCCCGGATCGGCAGGAATTGGCAATCAGCCCCAGCATTTT	CASSPGSAGIGNQPQHF
TRBJ2-3	many	-	TRBV5-1	TGCGCCAGCAGCTTCGGGAGTAGCACAGATACGCAGTATTTT	CASSFGSSTDTQYF
TRBJ2-5	many	TRBD2	TRBV5-1	TGCGCCAGCAGCTTGACTAGCGGGGGGCATGAGACCCAGTACTTC	CASSLTSGGHETQYF
TRBJ2-1	many	TRBD1	TRBV12-3/TRBV12-4	TGTGCCAGCAGTACAACCGGGACAGCTACCCGCCCGTTCTTC	CASSTTGTATRPFF
TRBJ1-2	many	-	TRBV5-1	TGCGCCAGCAGCGGCGAGACGTCAGGCACGGGCTACACCTTC	CASSGETSGTGYTF
TRBJ2-1	-	-	TRBV7-2	TGTGCCAGCAGCTTACTTCGAGGGACAACTCCTAACAATGAGCAGTTCTTC	CASSLLRGTTPNNEQFF
TRBJ2-1	many	TRBD1	TRBV5-6	TGTGCCAGCAGACCGACAGGGTACAATGAGCAGTTCTTC	CASRPTGYNEQFF
TRBJ2-5	many	TRBD2	TRBV20-1	TGCAGTGCTAGCTCTCTAGGGGCGGGGGGCCTGAAGACCCAGTACTTC	CSASSLGAGGLKTQYF
TRBJ1-1	many	-	TRBV3-1	TGTGCCAGCAGCCCGGTGACTGGTGGGGCTTTCTTT	CASSPVTGGAFF
TRBJ2-3	many	-	TRBV5-1	TGCGCCAGCAGCTGGCAGGACGAGGAGTCAGATACGCAGTATTTT	CASSWQDEESDTQYF
TRBJ2-5	many	-	TRBV3-1	TGTGCCAGCAGCCAAGGCGAGATACAACCGGAGACCCAGTACTTC	CASSQGEIQPETQYF
TRBJ1-4	-	-	TRBV4-3	TGCGCCAACAGCCTTATAGGGGTACGAGACAAACTGTTTTTT	CANSLIGVRDKLFF
TRBJ2-3	many	-	TRBV7-2	TGTGCCAGCAGCTTATTCGTGTCAGATACGCAGTATTTT	CASSLFVSDTQYF
TRBJ2-5	many	-	TRBV7-9	TGTGCCAGCAGCCGACAGGTGTACCAAGAGACCCAGTACTTC	CASSRQVYQETQYF
TRBJ2-1	many	-	TRBV7-2	TGTGCCAGCAGCTTAGTCTGGAAAGACGGTGAGCAGTTCTTC	CASSLVWKDGEQFF
TRBJ1-5	few	-	TRBV7-2	TGTGCCAGCAGCCAGGGGCGCCCCCTAGGTCAGCCCCAGCATTTT	CASSQGRPLGQPQHF
TRBJ1-1	few	TRBD1	TRBV12-5	TGTGCTAGTGGTTTGGTTCAGGGGGGGAGCACTGAAGCTTTCTTT	CASGLVQGGSTEAFF
TRBJ1-3	few	-	TRBV21-1	TGTGCCAGCAGCACCAACGACAGCCACTCTGGAAACACCATATATTTT	CASSTNDSHSGNTIYF
TRBJ1-4	many	-	TRBV18	TGTGCCAGCTCACCACCACCGTTGGGGGCTGAAAAACTGTTTTTT	CASSPPPLGAEKLFF
TRBJ2-3	many	TRBD2	TRBV20-1	TGCAGTGCTAGAGATCTAGCGGGGGAGAACACAGATACGCAGTATTTT	CSARDLAGENTDTQYF
TRBJ1-2	many	-	TRBV7-8	TGTGCCAGCAGCCTAGGGCCAGTTTATGGCTACACCTTC	CASSLGPVYGYTF
TRBJ2-1	many	-	TRBV10-3	TGTGCCATCAGTGCCAGTTCGGGTGTCGATGAGCAGTTCTTC	CAISASSGVDEQFF
TRBJ2-3	-	-	TRBV20-1	TGCAGTGCTAGAGATTTCCGGGGGGCCACAGATACGCAGTATTTT	CSARDFRGATDTQYF
TRBJ2-7	-	TRBD1	TRBV10-3	TGTGCCATCGGGCTGAACCTGACAGGGGGCTCCTACGAGCAGTACTTC	CAIGLNLTGGSYEQYF
TRBJ1-1	many	-	TRBV20-1	TGCAGTGCCAGGAGGGAAGGAGGGAGCACTGAAGCTTTCTTT	CSARREGGSTEAFF
TRBJ1-5	many	-	TRBV20-1	TGCAGTGCTTACCAGGTTCGATGGGGGGGCAATCAGCCCCAGCATTTT	CSAYQVRWGGNQPQHF